This T cell receptor beta chain was profiled in a study of Tregs in tolerant kidney transplant recipients. Study-wide points: Findings come from small patient numbers and require larger validation. Expanding Tregs on activated donor B cells appeared to best identify donor-specific TCRbeta clones.

As regards this clone: Its antigen is undetermined.

This table comes from immunoSEQ multiplex PCR, and its TCRdb copy is limited to in-frame clones, with some not included. The sample lists about 240,000 clones; around 81% were seen once. With 0 bases clipped from V and 5 bases from J, the junction kept 11 bases outside the gene matches. Germline loops: CDR1 LGHNA, CDR2 YNFKEQ. This CDR3 spans 19 amino acids. Thawed PBMCs were FACS-sorted into unstimulated CD4+CD25+CD127- regulatory T cells, CD4+CD25- non-regulatory cells, CD4 and CD8 cells. The chain recombines TRBV4-2 with TRBJ2-3; 13 nucleotides line up with TRBD2. The receptor was isolated from a human donor in good health. Sequenced: CD4+ T cells from blood. The CDR3 is CASSQDLATSGGALDTQYF. CDR3 sequence (DNA): TGTGCCAGCAGCCAAGATCTCGCTACTAGCGGGGGGGCCCTAGATACGCAGTATTTT.